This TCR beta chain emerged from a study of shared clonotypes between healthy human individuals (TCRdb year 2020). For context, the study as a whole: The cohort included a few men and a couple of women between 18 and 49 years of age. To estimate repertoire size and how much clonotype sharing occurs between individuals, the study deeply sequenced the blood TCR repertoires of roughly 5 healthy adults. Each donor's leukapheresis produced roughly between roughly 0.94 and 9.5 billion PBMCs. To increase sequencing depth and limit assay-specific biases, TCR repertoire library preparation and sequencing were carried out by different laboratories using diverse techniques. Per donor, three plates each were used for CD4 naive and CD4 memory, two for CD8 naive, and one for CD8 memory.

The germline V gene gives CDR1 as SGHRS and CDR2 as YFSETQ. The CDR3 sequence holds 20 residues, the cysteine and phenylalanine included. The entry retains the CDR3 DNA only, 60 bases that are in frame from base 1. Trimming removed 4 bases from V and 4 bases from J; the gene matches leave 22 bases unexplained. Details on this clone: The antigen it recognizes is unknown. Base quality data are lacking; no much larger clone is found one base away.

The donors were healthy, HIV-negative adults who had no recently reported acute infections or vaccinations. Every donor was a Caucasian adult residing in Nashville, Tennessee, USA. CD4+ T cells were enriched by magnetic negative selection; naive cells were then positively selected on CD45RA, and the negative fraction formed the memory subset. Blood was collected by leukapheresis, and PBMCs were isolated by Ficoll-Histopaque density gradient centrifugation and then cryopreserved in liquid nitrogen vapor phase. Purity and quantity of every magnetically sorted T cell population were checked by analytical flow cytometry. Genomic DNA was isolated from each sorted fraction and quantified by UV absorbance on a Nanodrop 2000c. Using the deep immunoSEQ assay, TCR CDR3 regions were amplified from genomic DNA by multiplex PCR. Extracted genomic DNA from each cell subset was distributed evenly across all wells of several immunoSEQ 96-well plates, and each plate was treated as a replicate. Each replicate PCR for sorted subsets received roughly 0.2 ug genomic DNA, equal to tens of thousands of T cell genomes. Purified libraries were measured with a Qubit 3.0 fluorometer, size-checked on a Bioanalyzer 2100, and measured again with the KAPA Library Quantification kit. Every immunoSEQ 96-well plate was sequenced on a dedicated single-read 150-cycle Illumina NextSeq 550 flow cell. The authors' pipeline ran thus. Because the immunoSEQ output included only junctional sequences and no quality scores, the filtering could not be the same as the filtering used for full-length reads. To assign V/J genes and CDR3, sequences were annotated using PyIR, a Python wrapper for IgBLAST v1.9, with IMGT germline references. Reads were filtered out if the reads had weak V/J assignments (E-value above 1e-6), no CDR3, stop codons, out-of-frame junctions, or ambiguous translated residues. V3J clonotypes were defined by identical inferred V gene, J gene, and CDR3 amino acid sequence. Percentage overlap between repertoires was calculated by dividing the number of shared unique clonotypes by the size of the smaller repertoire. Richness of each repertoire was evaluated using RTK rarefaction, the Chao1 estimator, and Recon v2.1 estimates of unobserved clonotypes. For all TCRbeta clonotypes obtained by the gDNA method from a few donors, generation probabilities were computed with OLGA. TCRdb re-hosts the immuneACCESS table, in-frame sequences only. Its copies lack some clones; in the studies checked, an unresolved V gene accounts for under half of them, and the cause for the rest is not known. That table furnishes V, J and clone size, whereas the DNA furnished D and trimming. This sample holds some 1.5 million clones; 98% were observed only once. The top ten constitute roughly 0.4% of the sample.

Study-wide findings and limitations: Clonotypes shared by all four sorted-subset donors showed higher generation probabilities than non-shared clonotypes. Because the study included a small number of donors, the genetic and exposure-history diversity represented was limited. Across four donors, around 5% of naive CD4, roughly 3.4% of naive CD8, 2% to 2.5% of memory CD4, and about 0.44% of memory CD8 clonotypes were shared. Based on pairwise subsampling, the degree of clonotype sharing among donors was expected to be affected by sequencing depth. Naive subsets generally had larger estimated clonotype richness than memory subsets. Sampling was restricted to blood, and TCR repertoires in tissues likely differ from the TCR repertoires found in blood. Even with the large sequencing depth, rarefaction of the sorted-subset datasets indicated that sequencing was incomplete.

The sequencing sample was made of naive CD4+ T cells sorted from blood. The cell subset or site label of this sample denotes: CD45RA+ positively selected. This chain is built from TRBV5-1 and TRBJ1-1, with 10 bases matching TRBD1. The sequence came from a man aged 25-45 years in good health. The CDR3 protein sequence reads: CASSGPGQGSQTPMGTEAFF. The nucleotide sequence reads TGCGCCAGCAGCGGCCCGGGACAGGGGAGCCAAACCCCCATGGGCACTGAAGCTTTCTTT. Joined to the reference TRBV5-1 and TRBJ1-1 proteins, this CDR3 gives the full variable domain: KAGVTQTPRYLIKTRGQQVTLSCSPISGHRSVSWYQQTPGQGLQFLFEYFSETQRNKGNFPGRFSGRQFSNSRSEMNVSTLELGDSALYLCASSGPGQGSQTPMGTEAFFGQGTRLTVV.